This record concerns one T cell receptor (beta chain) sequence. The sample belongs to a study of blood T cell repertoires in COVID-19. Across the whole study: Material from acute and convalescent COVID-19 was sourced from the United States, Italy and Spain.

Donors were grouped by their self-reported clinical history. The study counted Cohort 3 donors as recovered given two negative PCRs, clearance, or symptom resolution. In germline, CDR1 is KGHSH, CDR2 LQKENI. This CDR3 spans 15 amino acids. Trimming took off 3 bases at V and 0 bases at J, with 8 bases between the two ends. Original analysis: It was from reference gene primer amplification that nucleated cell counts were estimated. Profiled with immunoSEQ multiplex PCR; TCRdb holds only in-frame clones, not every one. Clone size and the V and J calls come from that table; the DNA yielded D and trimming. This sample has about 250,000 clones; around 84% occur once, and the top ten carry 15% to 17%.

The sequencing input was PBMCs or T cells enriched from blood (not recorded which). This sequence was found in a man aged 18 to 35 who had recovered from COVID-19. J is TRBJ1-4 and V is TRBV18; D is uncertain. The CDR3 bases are TGTGCCAGCTCACCCCGGGAGGCAACTAATGAAAAACTGTTTTTT. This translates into CASSPREATNEKLFF.